The sequence of this TCR beta chain was determined in a study of beta chain features in type 1 diabetes. The overall study: Sorted cells examined across all samples numbered 85 million to 130 million.

The investigators reverse transcribed all of the isolated RNA, so they sequenced expressed TCRB transcripts. Profiled with immunoSEQ multiplex PCR; TCRdb holds only in-frame clones, not every one. The sample includes about 360,000 clones, 10% to 15% of them seen just once. Trimming left V 3 bases short and J 0 bases short, with 27 bases between. This CDR3 has 20 residues. Looked up from germline, CDR1 is MDHEN and CDR2 is SYDVKM. Note on this clone: Its matching antigen is unknown.

Study outcomes and limitations: cDNA-based sequencing might over-represent cells highly expressing TCR. When Type 1 diabetes patients were examined, their TCRB CDR3s proved moderately but significantly shorter in all four CD4+ subsets.

The genes are TRBV28 and TRBJ2-7; D possibly corresponds to TRBD1 (5 bases). This clonotype was sampled from a man in his late teens or twenties in good health. The sequencing sample was made of naive CD4+ T cells from blood. The CDR3 DNA sequence: TGTGCCAGCAGTTTTCAAGATCATAATACATTACAGGACCGCTCCTACGAGCAGTACTTC. Translating it yields CASSFQDHNTLQDRSYEQYF.